Detailed here is one T cell receptor (beta chain). Distinct nucleotide sequences in the sample also encode this CDR3. Individuals having autoimmune disease history or systemic immunosuppression were not enrolled. Blood draws occurred at baseline, cycle 4 day 1, and cycle 7 day 1. These data are taken from a study of OX40 agonist ivuxolimab in advanced cancers. Across the study: In this cohort, patients received ivuxolimab, an agonistic anti-OX40 (CD134) antibody. From roughly 23 to 90 years was the age range, with a mean of around 60 years, and around 80% were male.

Libraries were prepared by immunoSEQ multiplex PCR; TCRdb keeps only in-frame clonotypes and omits some of them. The sample has more than 60,000 clones, approximately 86% seen once; the top ten hold around 0.97%. V dropped 4 bases and J dropped 2 bases, with 12 bases sitting between them. This CDR3 is 14 amino acids long. Germline V gene data show CDR1 as KGHSH and CDR2 as LQKENI. Sequenced material: CD4+ or CD8+ T cells sorted from blood, taken in a trial of the OX40 agonist ivuxolimab. The genes are TRBV18 and TRBJ2-7, with D perhaps given as TRBD1 or TRBD2 (6 bases each). This sequence originates from an adult with an advanced solid tumor such as melanoma, head and neck, liver or kidney cancer. CDR3 protein: CASSRGAQTYEQYF. For the CDR3, the DNA is TGTGCCAGCTCACGGGGGGCACAAACCTACGAGCAGTACTTC.